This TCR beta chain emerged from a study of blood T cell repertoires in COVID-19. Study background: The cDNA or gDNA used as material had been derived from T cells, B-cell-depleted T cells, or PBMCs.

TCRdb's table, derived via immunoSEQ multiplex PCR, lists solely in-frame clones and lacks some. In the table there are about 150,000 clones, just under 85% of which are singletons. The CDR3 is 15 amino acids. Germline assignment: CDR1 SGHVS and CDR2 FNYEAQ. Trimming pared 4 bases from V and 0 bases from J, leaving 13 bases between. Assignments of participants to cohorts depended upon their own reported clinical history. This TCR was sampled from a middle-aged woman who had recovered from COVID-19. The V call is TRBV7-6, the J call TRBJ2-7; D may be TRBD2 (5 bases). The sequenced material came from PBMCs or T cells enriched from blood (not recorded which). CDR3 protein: CASSSSGVSSYEQYF. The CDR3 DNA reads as TGTGCCAGCAGCTCGAGCGGAGTAAGCTCCTACGAGCAGTACTTC.